A selection of T cell receptor beta chains follows, all from one sample in a study of blood T cell repertoires in COVID-19. Using immunoSEQ multiplex PCR, the repertoire was profiled, and TCRdb retains in-frame clones only, with some absent. The profile covers a few hundred thousand clones, with around 89% appearing a single time and roughly 3.7% taken by the ten largest. Sequencing was done on a sample of PBMCs or T cells enriched from blood (not recorded which). These receptor sequences come from a woman in her late teens or twenties in a cohort exposed to, infected with or recovered from COVID-19 (not recorded which). CDR3s include the opening cysteine and the closing phenylalanine or tryptophan. The D gene is left open where the match is weak.

CDR3aa,CDR3nt,j_gene,d_gene,v_gene,len
CASSDGTSGGARDTQYF,TGTGCCAGCAGCGACGGGACTAGCGGGGGGGCCAGGGATACGCAGTATTTT,TRBJ2-3,TRBD2,TRBV7-9,17
CASSLARTGWGYGNTEAFF,TGTGCCAGCAGCTTAGCGAGGACAGGGTGGGGGTATGGGAACACTGAAGCTTTCTTT,TRBJ1-1,TRBD1,TRBV7-2,19
CASSVELPSNSPLHF,TGTGCCAGCAGCGTAGAGTTGCCCTCAAATTCACCCCTCCACTTT,TRBJ1-6,-,TRBV6-5,15
CASSLNGVIYEQYF,TGTGCCAGCAGTTTAAACGGGGTTATTTACGAGCAGTACTTC,TRBJ2-7,-,TRBV28,14
CASSFRLAGAGEQFF,TGTGCCAGCAGCTTTCGACTAGCGGGAGCGGGTGAGCAGTTCTTC,TRBJ2-1,TRBD2,TRBV13,15
CASSQANNRGDSPLHF,TGTGCCAGCAGCCAAGCGAATAACAGGGGAGATTCACCCCTCCACTTT,TRBJ1-6,TRBD1,TRBV14,16
CASSWGGTENYGYTF,TGTGCCAGCAGCTGGGGCGGGACAGAGAACTATGGCTACACCTTC,TRBJ1-2,TRBD1,TRBV5-6,15
CATSETGSTEAFF,TGTGCCACCAGTGAGACAGGGTCCACTGAAGCTTTCTTT,TRBJ1-1,TRBD1,TRBV24-1,13
CASRIGLAGADTQYF,TGTGCCAGCAGAATAGGACTAGCGGGAGCAGATACGCAGTATTTT,TRBJ2-3,TRBD2,TRBV27,15
CASSYSGLGDEQYF,TGTGCCAGCAGTTACTCGGGACTTGGGGACGAGCAGTACTTC,TRBJ2-7,-,TRBV6-5,14